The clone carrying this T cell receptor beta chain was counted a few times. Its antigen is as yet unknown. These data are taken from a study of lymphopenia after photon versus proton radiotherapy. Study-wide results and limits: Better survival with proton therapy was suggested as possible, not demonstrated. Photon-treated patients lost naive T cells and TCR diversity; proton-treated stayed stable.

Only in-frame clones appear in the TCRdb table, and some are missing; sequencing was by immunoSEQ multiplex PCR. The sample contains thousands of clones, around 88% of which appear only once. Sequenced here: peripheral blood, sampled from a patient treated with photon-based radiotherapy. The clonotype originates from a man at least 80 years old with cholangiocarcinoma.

The CDR3 loop reads CASSNGGLSSYNSPLHF. The CDR3 coding sequence is TGTGCCAGTAGTAATGGGGGCCTCAGCTCCTATAATTCACCCCTCCACTTT. V is TRBV19 and J is TRBJ1-6, with TRBD1 as a possible D gene (6 bases). The CDR3 is made up of 17 amino acids. Germline assignment: CDR1 LNHDA and CDR2 SQIVND (reference sequence). The germline V and J ends were trimmed by 4 bases and 0 bases, with 13 bases remaining between them.